This T cell receptor (beta chain) appears in the sequencing data of a study of CD4+ T cells in melanoma. Study-level results: Neoantigen-specific CD4+ T cells in melanoma reportedly had diverse differentiation states. CD8+ T cell, macrophage and B cell function reportedly correlated with neoantigen-specific CD4+ T cells.

Libraries were prepared by immunoSEQ multiplex PCR; TCRdb keeps only in-frame clonotypes and omits some of them. The data hold 110,000 to 150,000 clones, with around nine tenths observed a single time. Note on this clone: Antigen specificity is unknown.

Germline trimming cut 6 bases from V and 2 bases from J; bases unmatched to any gene: 11. This CDR3 has 16 amino acids. CDR1 is SGHAT, CDR2 FQNNGV, per germline. The chain employs TRBV11-2 and TRBJ2-7; 9 bases agree with TRBD2. The sequence came from a human donor with melanoma. CDR3 amino acids: CASSRGGSSGAYEQYF. In DNA, the CDR3 is TGTGCCAGCAGTCGGGGGGGGTCTAGCGGGGCCTACGAGCAGTACTTC.